This TCR beta chain was identified in a study of T cell responses to AZD1222 COVID-19 vaccine. This clone showed up just a few times. V dropped 6 bases and J dropped 3; count of bases not matched to a gene: 7. This CDR3 is built from 14 residues. CDR1 is MNHEY and CDR2 is SVGAGI in the germline V gene. Assay used: immunoSEQ multiplex PCR; TCRdb lists only in-frame clones, some missing. The table has 70,000 to 85,000 clones, 70% to 85% seen once. The material was peripheral blood, obtained on day 0 of AZD1222 vaccination. The TCR sequence derives from an adult in good health. This chain joins TRBV6-5 and TRBJ2-7; 8 bases are a match to TRBD1. CDR3 DNA: TGTGCCAGCAGGAACAGGGGGGCCTTCTACGAGCAGTACTTC. Amino acid sequence: CASRNRGAFYEQYF.